These 28 T cell receptor beta chains share one sample of origin, sequenced in a study of radiation and T cells in renal cell carcinoma. Assay used: immunoSEQ multiplex PCR; TCRdb lists only in-frame clones, some missing. The sample lists more than 120,000 clones; 75% to 90% were seen once. This sample's time point: blood 4 weeks post-SBRT, at nephrectomy. The treatment here: 15 Gy SBRT to primary tumor, nephrectomy 4 weeks later. The specimen comprised blood, sampled from a patient whose treatment included radiotherapy and nephrectomy. All receptors derive from a woman in her forties or fifties with renal cell carcinoma.

The V call is TRBV7-6, the J call TRBJ2-5, with D unresolved. CDR3 length equals 14 residues. Per germline, CDR1 SGHVS and CDR2 FNYEAQ. V lost 0 bases and J 5 bases, leaving 10 bases between the germline ends. CDR3 protein: CASSLAFQLETQYF. Here the CDR3 DNA reads TGTGCCAGCAGCTTAGCTTTCCAGTTGGAGACCCAGTACTTC.

This clone was seen once. The V gene is TRBV11-2, the J gene TRBJ2-1; 11 nucleotides align to TRBD2. V lost 4 bases, J lost 5 bases, and 7 bases stayed unmatched. The CDR3 has 16 residues. Germline V lookup: CDR1 SGHAT, CDR2 FQNNGV. This CDR3 is CASSWSSSGGHNEQFF. CDR3 DNA sequence: TGTGCCAGCAGCTGGTCGTCTAGCGGGGGGCACAATGAGCAGTTCTTC.

This rearrangement joins TRBV28 to TRBJ1-2; D gene ambiguous. Germline V CDR1 and CDR2: MDHEN, SYDVKM. V shed 4 bases and J shed 6 bases, with 6 bases lying between them. The CDR3 contains 11 residues. CDR3 nucleotides: TGTGCCAGCAGTTGGGTTGATGGCTACACCTTC. It yields the protein CASSWVDGYTF.

This sequence joins TRBV19 and TRBJ1-6; the D is unclear. CDR1 and CDR2 (germline): LNHDA, SQIVND (reference sequence). The CDR3 has 15 amino acids. V was trimmed by 5 bases and J by 5 bases, leaving 13 bases between them. The CDR3 bases are TGTGCCAGTAGTTGGACGTGGGCGGATAATTCACCCCTCCACTTT. Translation gives CASSWTWADNSPLHF.

This clone has just one count. The chain recombines TRBV15 with TRBJ2-7; TRBD2 might be the D (5 bases). The CDR3 runs to 12 residues. Germline assignment: CDR1 LNHNV and CDR2 YYDKDF (reference sequence). Deletions cut 4 bases from V and 7 bases from J, with 11 bases between. CDR3 region: CATSIYRGEQYF. As DNA, the CDR3 is TGTGCCACCAGCATATATCGGGGAGAGCAGTACTTC.

This sequence joins TRBV7-7 and TRBJ2-2; 12 nucleotides line up with TRBD2. With V trimmed by 5 bases and J by 7 bases, 5 bases remained unmatched. From germline, CDR1 is SSHAT and CDR2 FNYEAQ (reference sequence). This CDR3 comprises 15 residues. CDR3 sequence (DNA): TGTGCCAGCAGCGGAGGGACTAGCGGGCGCGGGGAGCTGTTTTTT. Translating it yields CASSGGTSGRGELFF.

V and J are TRBV30 and TRBJ2-2; TRBD1 is a possible D gene (6 bases). Germline assignment: CDR1 GTSNPN and CDR2 SVGIG (reference sequence). This CDR3 has 16 amino acids. Trimming removed 4 bases at V and 0 bases at J, with 15 bases between. Here the CDR3 DNA reads TGTGCCTGGACCTCGGTAGGGGGTACGAACACCGGGGAGCTGTTTTTT. Protein: CAWTSVGGTNTGELFF. Looking up the rest from reference TRBV30 and TRBJ2-2 gives the full variable domain: SQTIHQWPATLVQPVGSPLSLECTVEGTSNPNLYWYRQAAGRGLQLLFYSVGIGQISSEVPQNLSASRPQDRQFILSSKKLLLSDSGFYLCAWTSVGGTNTGELFFGEGSRLTVL.

The V and J genes are TRBV6-1 and TRBJ2-1; 9 bases map to TRBD2. V trimming: 6 bases; J trimming: 7 bases; junction bases outside the gene matches: 10. Germline CDR1 is MNHNS and CDR2 is SASEGT. There are 15 residues in the CDR3. As DNA, the CDR3 is TGTGCCAGCAGGGTTCTAGCGGGGCGTGTTAATGAGCAGTTCTTC. Translation gives CASRVLAGRVNEQFF.

The CDR3 DNA reads TGCGCCAGCAGTGACGCTGAGAATGAGCAGTTCTTC. Its translation: CASSDAENEQFF. The chain carries TRBV10-1 and TRBJ2-1, with unresolved D. This CDR3 is 12 amino acids long. Trimming cost V 3 bases and J 7 bases, with 7 bases left between them. CDR1 WNHNN and CDR2 SYGVQD come from the germline V gene (reference sequence).

J is TRBJ1-3 and V is TRBV19; 9 positions match TRBD1. The CDR3 runs to 14 residues. Germline CDR1 is LNHDA and CDR2 is SQIVND (reference sequence). The CDR3 DNA reads TGTGCTACGGGACAGGGAGACCTTGGAAACACCATATATTTT. It translates to CATGQGDLGNTIYF.

The chain links TRBV7-8 to TRBJ2-5, with no clear D. The germline V gene has CDR1 SGHVS and CDR2 FQNEAQ. The CDR3 is made up of 15 amino acids. With 5 bases removed from V and 5 bases from J, the gap between germline ends came to 18 bases. CDR3 in DNA: TGTGCCAGCAGCGGGCCAGTACCGAGGCTTGAGACCCAGTACTTC. Translating it yields CASSGPVPRLETQYF.

This clone occurred once. The V gene is TRBV19, the J gene TRBJ2-7, with 8 bases aligning to TRBD1. V shed 6 bases and J 3 bases; nucleotides not matched to a gene: 10. From germline, CDR1 is LNHDA and CDR2 SQIVND (reference sequence). The CDR3 consists of 15 residues. The chain's CDR3 is CASSIRTGPDYEQYF. CDR3 in DNA: TGTGCCAGTAGCATCCGGACAGGGCCGGACTACGAGCAGTACTTC.

This sequence joins TRBV6-5 and TRBJ2-7, with D tentatively TRBD1 (6 bases). CDR3 size: 11 residues. From germline, CDR1 is MNHEY and CDR2 SVGAGI. The V end was cut by 6 bases, the J end by 5 bases, with 8 bases between. The CDR3 DNA reads as TGTGCCAGCAGCAGGGGTGACGAGCAGTACTTC. Protein: CASSRGDEQYF.

The chain combines TRBV7-2 with TRBJ2-5; 10 bases are a match to TRBD1. Germline lookup yields CDR1 SGHTA and CDR2 FQGNSA. This CDR3 is built from 16 residues. The junction had 8 bases not matched to a gene; V was cut back by 5 bases and J by 2 bases. The CDR3 coding sequence is TGTGCCAGCAGCCCAAGACAGGGGGCCCTTCAAGAGACCCAGTACTTC. Protein product: CASSPRQGALQETQYF.

The chain is built from TRBV5-4 and TRBJ1-2, with 8 nucleotides matching TRBD1. Germline assignment: CDR1 SGHNT and CDR2 YYREEE (reference sequence). The junction had 3 bases not matched to a gene; V was cut back by 4 bases and J by 1 base. There are 14 residues in the CDR3. DNA for the CDR3: TGTGCCAGCAGCCTGGACAGGGTTAACTATGGCTACACCTTC. This translates into CASSLDRVNYGYTF.

This clone was counted a single time. The J gene is TRBJ2-1, the V gene TRBV7-9; 10 nucleotides agree with TRBD1. V shed 5 bases, J shed 6 bases, and the junction held 7 bases outside the gene matches. The CDR3 runs to 15 residues. Germline assignment: CDR1 SEHNR and CDR2 FQNEAQ (reference sequence). The CDR3 region is CASSPKTGGLNEQFF. Here the CDR3 DNA reads TGTGCCAGCAGCCCAAAGACAGGGGGCCTCAATGAGCAGTTCTTC.

The genes are TRBV6-5 and TRBJ1-4; the match to TRBD1 covers 9 bases. CDR3 size: 14 residues. V was clipped by 0 bases and J by 13 bases; unmatched bases: 6. Germline values: CDR1 MNHEY, CDR2 SVGAGI. The CDR3, as DNA: TGTGCCAGCAGTTACTCACCTGACAGGGGGAGACTGTTTTTT. This gives the protein CASSYSPDRGRLFF.

The genes are TRBV5-1 and TRBJ2-1, with 11 bases fitting TRBD1. Unmatched junction bases numbered 8, after V lost 3 bases and J lost 9 bases. Germline V gives CDR1 SGHRS, CDR2 YFSETQ. The CDR3 totals 15 residues. The CDR3 is CASSYGQGAAGEQFF. CDR3 sequence (DNA): TGCGCCAGCAGCTATGGACAGGGGGCGGCGGGTGAGCAGTTCTTC.

The V gene is TRBV28, the J gene TRBJ2-5; D remains ambiguous. V lost 5 bases to trimming and J lost 2 bases, with 15 bases between them. The CDR3 contains 15 residues. The germline V gene encodes CDR1 MDHEN and CDR2 SYDVKM. The CDR3: CASSPRFLSQETQYF. In DNA form, the CDR3 reads TGTGCCAGCAGTCCCCGTTTTTTGTCGCAAGAGACCCAGTACTTC.

The table lists this clone with a count of one. This chain connects TRBV19 to TRBJ2-7, with TRBD1 matching 8 bases. Losses at the gene ends were 6 bases for V and 2 bases for J; bases not matched to a gene: 3. This CDR3 has 13 amino acids. Germline values: CDR1 LNHDA, CDR2 SQIVND (reference sequence). The CDR3 sequence: CASSRDRTYEQYF. The CDR3 DNA is TGTGCCAGTAGCAGGGACAGGACCTACGAGCAGTACTTC.

The V call is TRBV5-6, the J call TRBJ2-7, with a possible D match to TRBD1 (5 bases). The CDR3 covers 11 residues. Germline V CDR1 and CDR2: SGHDT, YYEEEE. Trimming shortened V by 4 bases and J by 3 bases, and 5 bases separated the two germline ends. This CDR3 is CASSRGYEQYF. For the CDR3, the DNA is TGTGCCAGCAGCAGGGGCTACGAGCAGTACTTC.

The chain links TRBV11-2 to TRBJ1-3, with D unresolved. The CDR3 is made up of 16 amino acids. With 1 base removed from V and 0 bases from J, the gap between germline ends came to 10 bases. Germline V gives CDR1 SGHAT, CDR2 FQNNGV. The CDR3 sequence: CASSLVRTLSGNTIYF. In DNA, the CDR3 is TGTGCCAGCAGCTTAGTGAGGACCCTCTCTGGAAACACCATATATTTT.

The chain has TRBV5-5 and TRBJ2-3, with D possibly TRBD2 on 6 matching bases. Germline CDR1 reads SGHKS; CDR2 reads YYEKEE (reference sequence). CDR3 length: 14 residues. The V end lost 2 bases, the J end lost 15 bases, and 22 bases lay between the germline ends. This CDR3 reads CASSFVTGVRDPYF. CDR3 in DNA: TGTGCCAGCAGCTTCGTGACGGGAGTCCGGGACCCTTATTTT.

This chain connects TRBV10-3 to TRBJ2-7; D may be TRBD1 (6 bases). The CDR3 totals 13 residues. Deletions cut 10 bases from V and 0 bases from J, with 13 bases between. Germline V CDR1 and CDR2: ENHRY, SYGVKD. The CDR3 is CATRTESSYEQYF. CDR3 DNA sequence: TGTGCCACCCGGACAGAGAGCTCCTACGAGCAGTACTTC.

The CDR3 DNA follows: TGTGCCAGCAGCCAGAAAACCGGGGCCGGCAGCGGGGAGCTGTTTTTT. Encoded protein: CASSQKTGAGSGELFF. The chain uses TRBV5-4 and TRBJ2-2; either TRBD1 or TRBD2 may supply D (5 bases each). Trimming removed 4 bases from V and 7 bases from J, with 20 bases in between. This CDR3 comprises 16 residues. The V gene's germline CDR1 is SGHNT and CDR2 YYREEE (reference sequence).

The CDR3: CASSLDSAGAYEQYF. CDR3 DNA: TGTGCCAGCAGCTTAGATTCGGCCGGGGCCTACGAGCAGTACTTC. This chain joins TRBV7-2 and TRBJ2-7; D may be TRBD2 (5 bases). The CDR3 contains 15 residues. Trimming shortened V by 1 base and J by 2 bases, and 12 bases separated the two germline ends. Germline CDR1 is SGHTA and CDR2 is FQGNSA.

Here the CDR3 reads CASSLNPRRVGELFF. CDR3 DNA sequence: TGTGCCAGCAGCTTGAACCCTCGCAGGGTCGGGGAGCTGTTTTTT. The chain carries TRBV5-6 and TRBJ2-2; the D gene is possibly TRBD1 (5 bases). The CDR3 has 15 amino acids. Germline V gene data show CDR1 as SGHDT and CDR2 as YYEEEE. V shed 1 base and J shed 7 bases, with 14 bases lying between them.

The V call is TRBV9, the J call TRBJ2-1; D remains unclear. This CDR3 contains 12 residues. Trimming took 3 bases from V and 12 from J, leaving 13 bases between them. Germline lookup yields CDR1 SGDLS and CDR2 YYNGEE. CDR3 residues: CASSGDGESQFF. CDR3 bases: TGTGCCAGCAGCGGCGACGGTGAGTCGCAGTTCTTC.